These T cell receptor beta chains were read from a single sample in a study of shared clonotypes between healthy human individuals. The assay was immunoSEQ multiplex PCR, and TCRdb's table has in-frame clones only and misses some. The data contain about 1.1 million clones, approximately 80% of them singletons. The source material was memory CD4+ T cells from PBMCs. These receptors were obtained from a man younger than 35 in good health. Some clones in this sample may be carry-over from other donors' samples. Each CDR3 is given with its conserved first and last residue. Each record gives: clone size, D gene, J gene, V gene, CDR3 DNA, CDR3 protein. A D gene is named only where the DNA matches it firmly. Clone size is given for some rows only: seen once, a few or many times, or a class if the clone is expanded.

clone_size: many
d_call: -
j_call: TRBJ1-1
v_call: TRBV2
cdr3_nt: TGTGCCAGCAGTGTACAGGGAGCAAACACTGAAGCTTTCTTT
cdr3_aa: CASSVQGANTEAFF

clone_size: once
d_call: -
j_call: TRBJ1-4
v_call: TRBV4-1
cdr3_nt: TGCGCCAGCAGCCAAGCGGGTTGGGCGGTTAATGAAAAACTGTTTTTT
cdr3_aa: CASSQAGWAVNEKLFF

clone_size: -
d_call: TRBD1
j_call: TRBJ2-1
v_call: TRBV2
cdr3_nt: TGTGCCAGGGCCGGGACAGGTAACAATGAGCAGTTCTTC
cdr3_aa: CARAGTGNNEQFF

clone_size: -
d_call: -
j_call: TRBJ1-2
v_call: TRBV29-1
cdr3_nt: TGCAGCGTTGAGGCAGGGGCTAACTATGGCTACACCTTC
cdr3_aa: CSVEAGANYGYTF

clone_size: -
d_call: -
j_call: TRBJ2-2
v_call: TRBV28
cdr3_nt: TGTGCCAGCAGTTTAGATGCGCCTACGGAGCTGTTTTTT
cdr3_aa: CASSLDAPTELFF

clone_size: few
d_call: -
j_call: TRBJ2-5
v_call: TRBV20-1
cdr3_nt: TGCAGTGCTAGAGATCTCCAGACCCAGTACTTC
cdr3_aa: CSARDLQTQYF

clone_size: once
d_call: -
j_call: TRBJ2-7
v_call: TRBV5-1
cdr3_nt: TGCGCCAGCAGTGGCGGAGACTCCTACGAGCAGTACTTC
cdr3_aa: CASSGGDSYEQYF

clone_size: -
d_call: TRBD1
j_call: TRBJ1-4
v_call: TRBV7-2
cdr3_nt: TGTGCCAGCAGCTCCCGGACAGGAAGAAATGAAAAACTGTTTTTT
cdr3_aa: CASSSRTGRNEKLFF

clone_size: -
d_call: TRBD2
j_call: TRBJ2-3
v_call: TRBV4-3
cdr3_nt: TGCGCCAGCAGCCAAGATAGAAGCGGGAGGGCAGAAAGCACAGATACGCAGTATTTT
cdr3_aa: CASSQDRSGRAESTDTQYF

clone_size: -
d_call: -
j_call: TRBJ2-3
v_call: TRBV29-1
cdr3_nt: TGCAGCGTTGAACCGCCCCTCACAGATACGCAGTATTTT
cdr3_aa: CSVEPPLTDTQYF

clone_size: -
d_call: TRBD1
j_call: TRBJ2-7
v_call: TRBV7-9
cdr3_nt: TGTGCCAGCAGCTTAGCATGGGGACAGGTAACCTACGAGCAGTACTTC
cdr3_aa: CASSLAWGQVTYEQYF

clone_size: -
d_call: -
j_call: TRBJ2-1
v_call: TRBV28
cdr3_nt: TGTGCCTCCCTCTTGCACAATGAGCAGTTCTTC
cdr3_aa: CASLLHNEQFF

clone_size: few
d_call: -
j_call: TRBJ2-7
v_call: TRBV19
cdr3_nt: TGTGCCAGCCCTCCCGCATGGACGGGCAACTACGAGCAGTACTTC
cdr3_aa: CASPPAWTGNYEQYF

clone_size: -
d_call: -
j_call: TRBJ1-1
v_call: TRBV18
cdr3_nt: TGTGCCAGCTCACCACCTGTACCGGCGAACACTGAAGCTTTCTTT
cdr3_aa: CASSPPVPANTEAFF

clone_size: -
d_call: -
j_call: TRBJ2-6
v_call: TRBV18
cdr3_nt: TGTGCCAGCTCACCGACCCCTTTCTCTGGGGCCAACGTCCTGACTTTC
cdr3_aa: CASSPTPFSGANVLTF

clone_size: -
d_call: -
j_call: TRBJ2-2
v_call: TRBV5-6
cdr3_nt: TGTGCCAGCAGCTTCGGGACGGTTAACACCGGGGAGCTGTTTTTT
cdr3_aa: CASSFGTVNTGELFF

clone_size: -
d_call: -
j_call: TRBJ2-7
v_call: TRBV5-4
cdr3_nt: TGTGCCAGCAGCCTCACCCCCGACTCAACCTACGAGCAGTACTTC
cdr3_aa: CASSLTPDSTYEQYF

clone_size: -
d_call: -
j_call: TRBJ2-3
v_call: TRBV28
cdr3_nt: TGTGCCAGCAGCACCCAACCAGATACGCAGTATTTT
cdr3_aa: CASSTQPDTQYF

clone_size: -
d_call: -
j_call: TRBJ1-2
v_call: TRBV30
cdr3_nt: TGTGCCTGGAGTGTACGAGGGGCAGGAGCTAACTATGGCTACACCTTC
cdr3_aa: CAWSVRGAGANYGYTF

clone_size: -
d_call: -
j_call: TRBJ1-2
v_call: TRBV5-5
cdr3_nt: TGTGCCAGCAGCTCACCCCGAGGCAACTATGGCTACACCTTC
cdr3_aa: CASSSPRGNYGYTF

clone_size: -
d_call: -
j_call: TRBJ2-1
v_call: TRBV6-5
cdr3_nt: TGTGCCAGCAGCCCCGGGACTCCCTACAATGAGCAGTTCTTC
cdr3_aa: CASSPGTPYNEQFF

clone_size: -
d_call: -
j_call: TRBJ1-3
v_call: TRBV2
cdr3_nt: TGTGCCAGTAACGGCTTGGCTGGAAACACCATATATTTT
cdr3_aa: CASNGLAGNTIYF

clone_size: -
d_call: -
j_call: TRBJ1-5
v_call: TRBV30
cdr3_nt: TGTGCCTGGAGTGTACTTAGGGGAGGCGATCAGCCCCAGCATTTT
cdr3_aa: CAWSVLRGGDQPQHF

clone_size: -
d_call: -
j_call: TRBJ2-1
v_call: TRBV7-2
cdr3_nt: TGTGCCAGCAGCTTAGCCCTCGGCGGAGGGAAATACAATGAGCAGTTCTTC
cdr3_aa: CASSLALGGGKYNEQFF

clone_size: -
d_call: -
j_call: TRBJ1-2
v_call: TRBV18
cdr3_nt: TGTGCCAGCTCAGAGAACAGGATTTCTAACTATGGCTACACCTTC
cdr3_aa: CASSENRISNYGYTF

clone_size: -
d_call: -
j_call: TRBJ2-1
v_call: TRBV25-1
cdr3_nt: TGTGCCAGCAGTGCCAAGGAGGGGGGCGCAACCGACAATGAGCAGTTCTTC
cdr3_aa: CASSAKEGGATDNEQFF

clone_size: -
d_call: -
j_call: TRBJ2-1
v_call: TRBV5-1
cdr3_nt: TGCGCCAGCAGCTTGGCCCGGGTCCCCTACAATGAGCAGTTCTTC
cdr3_aa: CASSLARVPYNEQFF

clone_size: once
d_call: -
j_call: TRBJ2-5
v_call: TRBV6-5
cdr3_nt: TGTGCCAGCAGGGGAGTCGCGGCGAGCCAAGAGACCCAGTACTTC
cdr3_aa: CASRGVAASQETQYF

clone_size: -
d_call: -
j_call: TRBJ1-5
v_call: TRBV28
cdr3_nt: TGTGCCAGCAGTCGACAGCCCCAGCCCCAGCATTTT
cdr3_aa: CASSRQPQPQHF

clone_size: -
d_call: -
j_call: TRBJ2-7
v_call: TRBV5-6
cdr3_nt: TGTGCCAGCAGCTTGCACAGGCTATCTACGACGCAGTACTTC
cdr3_aa: CASSLHRLSTTQYF